The 12 T cell receptor beta chains in this list originate from one sample, sequenced in a study of cytomegalovirus exposure and HLA in healthy donors. 60 Vbeta and 13 Jbeta primers were used in PCR. Here immunoSEQ multiplex PCR was the method, and the copy in TCRdb shows in-frame clones only, minus some. The specimen's table records 45,000 to 70,000 clones. Sequenced: PBMCs. Source of these receptors: a woman aged 50 to 60 in good health and CMV-seropositive.

The V and J genes are TRBV2 and TRBJ2-2; perhaps TRBD2 as D (6 bases). Germline V CDR1 and CDR2: SNHLY, FYNNEI. With 9 bases removed from V and 7 bases from J, the gap between germline ends came to 12 bases. CDR3 length equals 12 residues. The CDR3 loop reads CASTGESGELFF. CDR3 nucleotide sequence: TGTGCCAGTACGGGGGAAAGCGGGGAGCTGTTTTTT. The whole variable domain, remainder taken from reference TRBV2 and TRBJ2-2, is EPEVTQTPSHQVTQMGQEVILRCVPISNHLYFYWYRQILGQKVEFLVSFYNNEISEKSEIFDDQFSVERPDGSNFTLKIRSTKLEDSAMYFCASTGESGELFFGEGSRLTVL.

The rearrangement links TRBV25-1 to TRBJ2-5, with D perhaps TRBD1 (6 bases). This CDR3 is built from 15 residues. V lost 0 bases and J 0 bases, leaving 8 bases between the germline ends. Germline loops: CDR1 MGHDK, CDR2 SYGVNS. DNA for the CDR3: TGTGCCAGCAGTGAATATAGGGGGAACCAAGAGACCCAGTACTTC. This codes for CASSEYRGNQETQYF.

The rearrangement joins TRBV10-3 to TRBJ1-1, with TRBD1 matching over 9 bases. V gave up 2 bases and J gave up 3 bases; unmatched junction bases: 7. Germline loops: CDR1 ENHRY, CDR2 SYGVKD. The CDR3 spans 16 residues. CDR3 in DNA: TGTGCCATCAGTGAGACCGACGGGACAGGGTACACTGAAGCTTTCTTT. This encodes CAISETDGTGYTEAFF.

V is TRBV27 and J is TRBJ1-2; 7 bases align to TRBD1. V was clipped by 5 bases and J by 4 bases; unmatched bases: 7. This CDR3 comprises 14 residues. In germline, CDR1 is MNHEY, CDR2 SMNVEV (reference sequence). The CDR3 region has the DNA TGTGCCAGCAGTGACAGGGTTGGGGGCTATGGCTACACCTTC. Residues: CASSDRVGGYGYTF.

The V call is TRBV5-1, the J call TRBJ1-3; the D gene is possibly TRBD1 (5 bases). CDR3 length: 17 amino acids. CDR1 SGHRS and CDR2 YFSETQ come from the germline V gene. With 0 bases removed from V and 0 bases from J, the gap between germline ends came to 13 bases. DNA of the CDR3: TGCGCCAGCAGCTTGGAAAACAGGCTTAACTCTGGAAACACCATATATTTT. Encoded protein: CASSLENRLNSGNTIYF.

V is TRBV28 and J is TRBJ1-5; D unclear. V dropped 1 base and J dropped 10 bases, with 17 bases sitting between them. Germline loops: CDR1 MDHEN, CDR2 SYDVKM. The CDR3 has 15 residues. This chain's CDR3 is CASSLYVGRLAPQHF. CDR3 coding DNA: TGTGCCAGCAGTTTATATGTTGGGAGATTGGCACCCCAGCATTTT.

The chain employs TRBV4-3 and TRBJ2-1, with 8 positions matching TRBD2. In germline, CDR1 is LGHNA, CDR2 YSLEER. Unmatched junction bases numbered 9, after V lost 4 bases and J lost 4 bases. The CDR3 runs 16 residues. The CDR3 bases are TGCGCCAGCAGCCGGACAGAGGCGGGGGGATACAATGAGCAGTTCTTC. Translating gives CASSRTEAGGYNEQFF.

The V gene is TRBV2, the J gene TRBJ2-7; the match to TRBD1 covers 8 bases. Germline V gene sequence: CDR1 SNHLY, CDR2 FYNNEI. The CDR3 sequence is 13 residues long. Trimming cost V 5 bases and J 2 bases; bases outside gene matches: 2. The CDR3 nucleotides are TGTGCCAGCAGTCCGGACAGGGCCTACGAGCAGTACTTC. Encoded protein: CASSPDRAYEQYF.

The J gene is TRBJ2-3, the V gene TRBV18; 9 positions match TRBD2. The V gene end was trimmed by 0 bases and the J gene end by 3 bases; junction bases not matched to a gene: 1. Germline lookup yields CDR1 KGHSH and CDR2 LQKENI. The CDR3 has 15 residues. CDR3: CASSPPLAGTDTQYF. The CDR3 region has the DNA TGTGCCAGCTCACCACCGCTAGCGGGGACAGATACGCAGTATTTT.

The chain has TRBV28 and TRBJ2-7; no firm D call. The germline CDR1 and CDR2 sequences are MDHEN and SYDVKM. The CDR3 consists of 13 residues. Between the trimmed V and J ends, which lost 3 bases and 2 bases, there was a span of 8 bases. The CDR3 sequence is CASSFLRTYEQYF. CDR3 coding DNA: TGTGCCAGCAGTTTTCTCAGAACCTACGAGCAGTACTTC.

J is TRBJ1-2 and V is TRBV25-1; 12 nucleotides agree with TRBD1. Germline V gene lookup returns CDR1 MGHDK and CDR2 SYGVNS. J gave up 7 bases and V 4 bases, and 7 bases lay outside the gene matches. The CDR3 covers 15 residues. DNA of the CDR3: TGTGCCAGCAGTGTACGGGGACAGGGGGCTTTTGGCTACACCTTC. This codes for CASSVRGQGAFGYTF.

The chain links TRBV19 to TRBJ1-2, with 8 bases fitting TRBD1. Germline lookup yields CDR1 LNHDA and CDR2 SQIVND (reference sequence). The trim removed 5 bases at V and 4 bases at J, leaving 9 bases unmatched. There are 15 residues in the CDR3. CDR3 loop: CASSDTGTGPYGYTF. CDR3 coding DNA: TGTGCCAGTAGTGACACCGGGACAGGACCCTATGGCTACACCTTC.